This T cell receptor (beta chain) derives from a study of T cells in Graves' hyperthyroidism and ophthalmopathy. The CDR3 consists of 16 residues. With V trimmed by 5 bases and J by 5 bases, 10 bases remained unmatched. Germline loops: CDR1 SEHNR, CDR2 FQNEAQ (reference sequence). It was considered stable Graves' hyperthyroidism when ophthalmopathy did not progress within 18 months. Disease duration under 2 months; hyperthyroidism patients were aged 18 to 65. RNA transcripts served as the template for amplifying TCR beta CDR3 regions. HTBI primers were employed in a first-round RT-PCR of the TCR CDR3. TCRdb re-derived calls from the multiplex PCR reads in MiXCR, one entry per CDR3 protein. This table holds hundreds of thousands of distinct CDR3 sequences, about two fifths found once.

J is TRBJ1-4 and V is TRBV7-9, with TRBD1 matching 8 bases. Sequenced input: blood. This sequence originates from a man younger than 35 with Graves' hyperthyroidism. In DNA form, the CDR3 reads TGTGCCAGCAGCAGTGGTGACAGGGGTGCAAATGAAAAACTGTTTTTT. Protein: CASSSGDRGANEKLFF.